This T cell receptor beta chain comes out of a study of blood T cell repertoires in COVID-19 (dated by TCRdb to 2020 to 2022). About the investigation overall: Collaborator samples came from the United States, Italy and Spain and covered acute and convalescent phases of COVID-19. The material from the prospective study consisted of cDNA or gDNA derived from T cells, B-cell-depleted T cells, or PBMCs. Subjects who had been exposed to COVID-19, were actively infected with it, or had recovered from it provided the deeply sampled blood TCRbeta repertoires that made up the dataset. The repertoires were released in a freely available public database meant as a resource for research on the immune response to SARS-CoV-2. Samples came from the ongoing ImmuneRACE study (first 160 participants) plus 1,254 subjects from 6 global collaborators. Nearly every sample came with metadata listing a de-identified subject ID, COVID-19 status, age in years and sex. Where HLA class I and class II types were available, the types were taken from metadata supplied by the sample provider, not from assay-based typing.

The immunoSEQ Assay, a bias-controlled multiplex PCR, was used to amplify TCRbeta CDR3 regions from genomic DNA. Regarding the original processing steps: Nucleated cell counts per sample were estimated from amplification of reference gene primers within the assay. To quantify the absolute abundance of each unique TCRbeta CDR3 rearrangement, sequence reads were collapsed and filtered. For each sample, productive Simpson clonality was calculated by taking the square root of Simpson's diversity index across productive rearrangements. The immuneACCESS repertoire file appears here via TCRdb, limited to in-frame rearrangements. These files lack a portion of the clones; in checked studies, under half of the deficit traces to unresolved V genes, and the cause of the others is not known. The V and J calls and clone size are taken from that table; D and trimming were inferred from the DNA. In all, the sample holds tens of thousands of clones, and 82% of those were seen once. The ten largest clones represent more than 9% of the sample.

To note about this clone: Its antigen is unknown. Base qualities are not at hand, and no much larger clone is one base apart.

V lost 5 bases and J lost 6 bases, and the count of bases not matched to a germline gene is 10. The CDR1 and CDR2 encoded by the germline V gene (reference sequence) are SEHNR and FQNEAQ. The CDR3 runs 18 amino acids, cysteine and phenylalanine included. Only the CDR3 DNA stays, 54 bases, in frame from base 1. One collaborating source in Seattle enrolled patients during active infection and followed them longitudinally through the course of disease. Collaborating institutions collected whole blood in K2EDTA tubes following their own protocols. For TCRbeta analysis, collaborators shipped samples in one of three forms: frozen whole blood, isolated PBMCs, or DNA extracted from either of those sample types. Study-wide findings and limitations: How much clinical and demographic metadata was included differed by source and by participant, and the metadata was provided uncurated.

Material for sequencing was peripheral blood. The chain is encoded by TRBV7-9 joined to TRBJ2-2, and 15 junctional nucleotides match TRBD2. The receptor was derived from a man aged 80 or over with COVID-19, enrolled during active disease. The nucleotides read TGTGCCAGCAGCCCGACCGGGACTAGCGGGAGGCTGGCCGGGGAGCTGTTTTTT. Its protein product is CASSPTGTSGRLAGELFF.